These 16 T cell receptor beta chains were sequenced from one sample in a study of shared clonotypes between healthy human individuals. Naivety among CD8 cells was defined by CD45RO negativity and positive CCR7 selection, thereby excluding terminally differentiated effector memory CD45RA+ cells. The assay was immunoSEQ multiplex PCR, and TCRdb's table has in-frame clones only and misses some. The sample contains approximately 2,000,000 clones, just over 90% of which appear only once. The sequenced sample was naive CD8+ T cells from PBMCs. The receptors were gathered from a man aged 18 to 30 in good health. Some clones in this sample may be carry-over from other donors' samples.

The rearrangement uses TRBV27 and TRBJ1-2; D may be TRBD1 (6 bases). Germline values: CDR1 MNHEY, CDR2 SMNVEV (reference sequence). The V gene lost 7 bases and the J gene lost 7 bases, with 13 bases spanning the gap. The CDR3 covers 12 residues. The CDR3 DNA reads as TGTGCCAGCACCTCGGGGGGCGGTGGCTACACCTTC. Translation gives CASTSGGGGYTF.

V usage is TRBV29-1 and J usage is TRBJ2-7, with D tentatively TRBD1 or TRBD2 (6 bases each). Deletions cut 0 bases from V and 5 bases from J, with 23 bases between. Per germline, CDR1 SQVTM and CDR2 ANQGSEA. This CDR3 is 17 amino acids long. The CDR3: CSVEDGILGGGENEQYF. CDR3 in DNA: TGCAGCGTTGAAGACGGAATTTTAGGGGGAGGAGAGAACGAGCAGTACTTC.

This chain joins TRBV10-3 and TRBJ1-3, with D possibly being TRBD1 (5 bases). This CDR3 comprises 17 residues. Germline assignment: CDR1 ENHRY and CDR2 SYGVKD. Between the trimmed V and J ends, which lost 1 base and 0 bases, there was a span of 13 bases. CDR3 DNA: TGTGCCATCAGTGAGTTGTGGGGACTTGACTCTGGAAACACCATATATTTT. Translating it yields CAISELWGLDSGNTIYF.

This rearrangement joins TRBV7-9 to TRBJ2-3; TRBD2 is a possible D gene (6 bases). V lost 6 bases and J lost 0, with 10 bases in between. CDR1 is SEHNR, CDR2 FQNEAQ, per germline (reference sequence). The CDR3 extends over 14 amino acids. This CDR3 reads CASRGTGSTDTQYF. The CDR3 DNA sequence: TGTGCCAGCAGGGGGACTGGGAGCACAGATACGCAGTATTTT.

This sequence joins TRBV6-1 and TRBJ2-2; 7 nucleotides align to TRBD2. The CDR3 loop spans 21 amino acids. The germline V gene encodes CDR1 MNHNS and CDR2 SASEGT. V lost 1 base to trimming and J lost 0 bases; unmatched junction nucleotides: 17. The CDR3 DNA reads as TGTGCCAGCAGTGAAGGCGCGGGAGTTATCTCCCCTCGCGCGAACACCGGGGAGCTGTTTTTT. As protein: CASSEGAGVISPRANTGELFF.

The chain employs TRBV10-1 and TRBJ1-1; D perhaps matches TRBD1 (5 bases). V lost 2 bases, J lost 5 bases, and 18 bases lay in between. Germline V gene sequence: CDR1 WNHNN, CDR2 SYGVQD (reference sequence). The CDR3 loop spans 16 amino acids. The CDR3: CASSENGRGCWTEAFF. DNA for the CDR3: TGCGCCAGCAGTGAGAATGGGCGGGGGTGTTGGACTGAAGCTTTCTTT.

The chain combines TRBV5-1 with TRBJ2-7; D might be TRBD1 (5 bases). V lost 3 bases to trimming and J lost 6 bases, with 13 bases between them. Germline CDR1 SGHRS, CDR2 YFSETQ. The CDR3 spans 13 residues. The CDR3 sequence is CASSSTTGREQYF. DNA for the CDR3: TGCGCCAGCAGCTCAACCACAGGTCGCGAGCAGTACTTC. Using reference TRBV5-1 and TRBJ2-7 for the parts outside the CDR3, the full variable domain is KAGVTQTPRYLIKTRGQQVTLSCSPISGHRSVSWYQQTPGQGLQFLFEYFSETQRNKGNFPGRFSGRQFSNSRSEMNVSTLELGDSALYLCASSSTTGREQYFGPGTRLTVT.

This CDR3 reads CASSYVLSRELFF. CDR3 in DNA: TGTGCCAGCAGTTACGTTCTGAGCCGGGAGCTGTTTTTT. The chain joins TRBV6-5 to TRBJ2-2; D unresolved. Germline CDR1 is MNHEY and CDR2 is SVGAGI. CDR3 length equals 13 residues. V dropped 2 bases and J dropped 9 bases, with 10 bases sitting between them.

The chain's CDR3 is CASSPHIENTEAFF. In DNA form, the CDR3 reads TGTGCCAGCAGTCCTCACATCGAGAACACTGAAGCTTTCTTT. The chain has TRBV6-6 and TRBJ1-1; D is unclear. Trimming took 5 bases from V and 1 from J, leaving 11 bases between them. The CDR3 sequence is 14 residues long. Germline CDR1 and CDR2: MNHNY and SVGAGI (reference sequence).

The chain uses TRBV10-2 and TRBJ2-2; no clear D. V was trimmed by 6 bases and J by 6 bases, leaving 8 bases between them. The CDR3 has 12 residues. The germline gives CDR1 WSHSY, CDR2 SAAADI. CDR3 nucleotide sequence: TGCGCCAGCAGAGCATACGCCGGGGAGCTGTTTTTT. It codes for CASRAYAGELFF.

The chain is built from TRBV5-8 and TRBJ1-3; D is unresolved. The germline V gene has CDR1 SGHTS and CDR2 YDEGEE. The CDR3 spans 16 residues. Trimming pared 0 bases from V and 0 bases from J, leaving 10 bases between. This chain's CDR3 is CASSLVAGSSGNTIYF. CDR3 coding DNA: TGTGCCAGCAGCTTGGTCGCAGGCAGCTCTGGAAACACCATATATTTT.

The chain combines TRBV7-9 with TRBJ2-5; possible D gene TRBD2, 6 bases. The germline gives CDR1 SEHNR, CDR2 FQNEAQ (reference sequence). V lost 1 base to trimming and J lost 3 bases, with 15 bases between them. This CDR3 has 16 amino acids. For the CDR3, the DNA is TGTGCCAGCAGCTTAGTGGCGGGGCAAGGTGAAGAGACCCAGTACTTC. It specifies CASSLVAGQGEETQYF. Full variable domain (outside the CDR3, taken from reference TRBV7-9 and TRBJ2-5): DTGVSQNPRHKITKRGQNVTFRCDPISEHNRLYWYRQTLGQGPEFLTYFQNEAQLEKSRLLSDRFSAERPKGSFSTLEIQRTEQGDSAMYLCASSLVAGQGEETQYFGPGTRLLVL.

The V gene is TRBV11-2, the J gene TRBJ2-7; 12 nucleotides agree with TRBD2. The CDR3 sequence is 15 residues long. V gave up 5 bases and J gave up 3 bases; unmatched junction bases: 5. CDR1 is SGHAT and CDR2 is FQNNGV in the germline V gene. CDR3 sequence reads: CASSPGTSGHYEQYF. The CDR3 DNA sequence: TGTGCCAGCAGCCCAGGGACTAGCGGGCACTACGAGCAGTACTTC. The whole variable domain, remainder taken from reference TRBV11-2 and TRBJ2-7, is EAGVAQSPRYKIIEKRQSVAFWCNPISGHATLYWYQQILGQGPKLLIQFQNNGVVDDSQLPKDRFSAERLKGVDSTLKIQPAKLEDSAVYLCASSPGTSGHYEQYFGPGTRLTVT.

CDR3 in amino acids: CASSENIVAGPGYNEQFF. The DNA of the CDR3 is TGTGCCAGCAGTGAAAATATTGTAGCGGGGCCGGGATACAATGAGCAGTTCTTC. This chain uses TRBV6-1 with TRBJ2-1, with TRBD2 matching 8 bases. Germline CDR1 and CDR2: MNHNS and SASEGT. The CDR3 is made up of 18 amino acids. V was clipped by 2 bases and J by 4 bases; unmatched bases: 13.

The CDR3 region is CASSSISTDTQYF. The CDR3, as DNA: TGTGCCAGCAGCAGCATAAGCACAGATACGCAGTATTTT. The chain links TRBV11-2 to TRBJ2-3; no clear D gene. The CDR3 consists of 13 residues. Trimming removed 5 bases from V and 0 bases from J, with 6 bases in between. Germline-derived CDR1 and CDR2 are SGHAT and FQNNGV.

The chain has TRBV10-2 and TRBJ2-1, with 7 bases matching TRBD1. CDR3 length: 13 amino acids. The trim removed 6 bases at V and 7 bases at J, leaving 6 bases unmatched. In germline, CDR1 is WSHSY, CDR2 SAAADI. The DNA for the CDR3 is TGCGCCAGCAGCGAACAGGGGTCGAATGAGCAGTTCTTC. Translation: CASSEQGSNEQFF.